Detailed here is one T cell receptor beta chain. In the authors' methods: Estimated nucleated cell counts came from reference gene primer amplification. TCRdb keeps only in-frame clones here, not all; method: immunoSEQ multiplex PCR. V, J and clone size are those of that table, while D and trimming were read from the DNA. The data hold roughly 260,000 clones, with roughly 90% observed a single time. J lost 5 bases, V lost 2 bases, and 12 bases had no gene match. The CDR3 length is 16 residues. Germline V CDR1 and CDR2: SGHVS, FNYEAQ. Enrollment of patients from Seattle took place during active infection, with longitudinal follow-up. This entry is derived from a study of blood T cell repertoires in COVID-19. Study at large: Researchers got acute and convalescent COVID-19 samples from the United States, Italy and Spain. T cells, B-cell-depleted T cells, or PBMCs supplied cDNA or gDNA.

The chain joins TRBV7-6 to TRBJ2-7, with 7 bases matching TRBD1. The TCR was taken from a woman aged 30 to 39 with COVID-19, enrolled during active disease. The sequenced sample consisted of peripheral blood. The DNA for the CDR3 is TGTGCCAGCAGCTTAAGGGTGTTGGGGACAGATAACGAGCAGTACTTC. Translating it yields CASSLRVLGTDNEQYF.